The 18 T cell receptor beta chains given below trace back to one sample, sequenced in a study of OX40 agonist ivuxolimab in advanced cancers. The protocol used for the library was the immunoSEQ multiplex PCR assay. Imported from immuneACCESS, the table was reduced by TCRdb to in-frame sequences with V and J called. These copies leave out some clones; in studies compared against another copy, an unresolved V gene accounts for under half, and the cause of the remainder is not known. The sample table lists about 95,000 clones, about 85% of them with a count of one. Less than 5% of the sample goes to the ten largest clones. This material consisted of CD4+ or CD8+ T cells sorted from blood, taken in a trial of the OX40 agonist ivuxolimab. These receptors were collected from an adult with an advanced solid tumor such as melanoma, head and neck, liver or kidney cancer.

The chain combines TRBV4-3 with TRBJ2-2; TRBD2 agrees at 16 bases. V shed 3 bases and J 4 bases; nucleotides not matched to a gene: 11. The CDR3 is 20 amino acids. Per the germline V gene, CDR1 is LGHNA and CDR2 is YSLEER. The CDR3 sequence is CASSHVGTSGRGAGTGELFF. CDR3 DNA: TGCGCCAGCAGCCACGTTGGGACTAGCGGGAGGGGCGCGGGCACCGGGGAGCTGTTTTTT.

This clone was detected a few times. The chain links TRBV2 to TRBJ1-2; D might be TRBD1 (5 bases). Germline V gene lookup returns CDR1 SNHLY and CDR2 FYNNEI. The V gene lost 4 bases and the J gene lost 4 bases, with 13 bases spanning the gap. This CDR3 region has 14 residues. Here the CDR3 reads CASSGMGRPYGYTF. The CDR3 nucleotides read TGTGCCAGCAGTGGCATGGGACGGCCCTATGGCTACACCTTC. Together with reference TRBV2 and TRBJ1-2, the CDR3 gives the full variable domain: EPEVTQTPSHQVTQMGQEVILRCVPISNHLYFYWYRQILGQKVEFLVSFYNNEISEKSEIFDDQFSVERPDGSNFTLKIRSTKLEDSAMYFCASSGMGRPYGYTFGSGTRLTVV.

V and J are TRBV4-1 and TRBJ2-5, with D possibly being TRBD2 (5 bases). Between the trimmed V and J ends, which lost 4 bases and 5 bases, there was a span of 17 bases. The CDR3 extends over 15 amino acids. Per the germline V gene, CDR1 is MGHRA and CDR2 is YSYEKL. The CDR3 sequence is CASSPTVGVRETQYF. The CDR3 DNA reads TGCGCCAGCAGCCCCACCGTCGGGGTAAGGGAGACCCAGTACTTC.

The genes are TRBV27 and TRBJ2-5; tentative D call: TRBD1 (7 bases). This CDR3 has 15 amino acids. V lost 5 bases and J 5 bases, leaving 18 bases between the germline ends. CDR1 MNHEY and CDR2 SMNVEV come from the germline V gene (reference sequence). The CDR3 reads CASSTTGLAGETQYF. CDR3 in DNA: TGTGCCAGCAGTACGACAGGGTTGGCGGGGGAGACCCAGTACTTC.

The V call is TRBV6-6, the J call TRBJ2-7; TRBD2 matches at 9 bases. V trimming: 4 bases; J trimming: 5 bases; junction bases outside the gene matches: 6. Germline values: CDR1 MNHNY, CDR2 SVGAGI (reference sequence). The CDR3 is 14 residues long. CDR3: CASSFGGRAHEQYF. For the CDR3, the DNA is TGTGCCAGCAGTTTTGGCGGGAGGGCCCACGAGCAGTACTTC.

The CDR3 reads CASSSPATVAQETQYF. The CDR3 nucleotides read TGTGCCAGCAGCTCACCTGCAACAGTCGCCCAAGAGACCCAGTACTTC. V usage is TRBV7-9 and J usage is TRBJ2-5; D remains ambiguous. The CDR3 spans 16 residues. From germline, CDR1 is SEHNR and CDR2 FQNEAQ (reference sequence). Trimming cost V 4 bases and J 1 base, with 16 bases left between them.

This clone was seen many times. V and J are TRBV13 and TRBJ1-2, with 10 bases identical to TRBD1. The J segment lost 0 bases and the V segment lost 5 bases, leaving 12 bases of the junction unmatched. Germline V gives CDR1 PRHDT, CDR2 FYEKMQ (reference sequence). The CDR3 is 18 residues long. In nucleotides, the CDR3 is TGTGCCAGCAGCGCGGGACAGGGGATGGGATTAGCTAACTATGGCTACACCTTC. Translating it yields CASSAGQGMGLANYGYTF.

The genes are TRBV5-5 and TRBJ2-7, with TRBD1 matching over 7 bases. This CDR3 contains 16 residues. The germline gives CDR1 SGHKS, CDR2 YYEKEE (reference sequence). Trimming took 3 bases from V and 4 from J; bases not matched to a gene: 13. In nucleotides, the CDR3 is TGTGCCAGCAGCTCAAACGACAGGGACCCCTTTTACGAGCAGTACTTC. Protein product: CASSSNDRDPFYEQYF.

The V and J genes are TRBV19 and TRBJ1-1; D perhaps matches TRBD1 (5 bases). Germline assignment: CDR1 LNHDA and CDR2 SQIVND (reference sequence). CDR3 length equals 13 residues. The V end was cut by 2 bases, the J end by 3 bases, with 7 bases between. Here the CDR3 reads CASSIWGHTEAFF. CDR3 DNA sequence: TGTGCCAGTAGTATATGGGGACACACTGAAGCTTTCTTT.

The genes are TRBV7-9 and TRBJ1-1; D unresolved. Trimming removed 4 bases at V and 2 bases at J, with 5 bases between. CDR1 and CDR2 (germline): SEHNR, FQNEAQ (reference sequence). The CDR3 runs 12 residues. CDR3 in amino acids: CASSWANTEAFF. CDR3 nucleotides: TGTGCCAGCAGCTGGGCAAACACTGAAGCTTTCTTT. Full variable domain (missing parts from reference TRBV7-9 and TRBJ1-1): DTGVSQNPRHKITKRGQNVTFRCDPISEHNRLYWYRQTLGQGPEFLTYFQNEAQLEKSRLLSDRFSAERPKGSFSTLEIQRTEQGDSAMYLCASSWANTEAFFGQGTRLTVV.

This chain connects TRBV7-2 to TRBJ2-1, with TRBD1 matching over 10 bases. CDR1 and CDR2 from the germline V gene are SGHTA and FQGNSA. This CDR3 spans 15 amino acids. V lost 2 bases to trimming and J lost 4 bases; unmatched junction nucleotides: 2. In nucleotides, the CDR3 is TGTGCCAGCAGCTTACGACAGGGGGCTTACAATGAGCAGTTCTTC. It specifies CASSLRQGAYNEQFF.

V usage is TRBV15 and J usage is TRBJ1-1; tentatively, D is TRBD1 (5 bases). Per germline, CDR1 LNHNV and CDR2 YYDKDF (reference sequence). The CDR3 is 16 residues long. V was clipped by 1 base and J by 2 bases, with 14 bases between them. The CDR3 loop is CATSRGKGGGNTEAFF. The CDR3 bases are TGTGCCACCAGCAGAGGCAAGGGTGGGGGAAACACTGAAGCTTTCTTT. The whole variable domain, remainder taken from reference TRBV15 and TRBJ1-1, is DAMVIQNPRYQVTQFGKPVTLSCSQTLNHNVMYWYQQKSSQAPKLLFHYYDKDFNNEADTPDNFQSRRPNTSFCFLDIRSPGLGDTAMYLCATSRGKGGGNTEAFFGQGTRLTVV.

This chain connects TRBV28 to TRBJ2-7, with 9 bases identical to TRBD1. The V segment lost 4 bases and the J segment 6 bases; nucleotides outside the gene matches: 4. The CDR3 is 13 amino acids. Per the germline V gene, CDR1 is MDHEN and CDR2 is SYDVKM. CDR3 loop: CASSSVDRGEQYF. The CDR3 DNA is TGTGCCAGCAGTTCCGTGGACAGGGGCGAGCAGTACTTC.

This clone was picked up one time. In DNA, the CDR3 is TGTGCCAGCAGCGCCGGGTGGGAGACCCAGTACTTC. Translated: CASSAGWETQYF. V gene TRBV7-9 combines with J gene TRBJ2-5; D not certain. V lost 5 bases and J 5 bases, leaving 9 bases between the germline ends. There are 12 residues in the CDR3. CDR1 and CDR2 (germline): SEHNR, FQNEAQ (reference sequence).

The CDR3 DNA reads as TGTGCCTGGAGTGTAAGAAGCGGGAATGGCTACACCTTC. It encodes CAWSVRSGNGYTF. The chain is built from TRBV30 and TRBJ1-2; D not certain. The CDR3 consists of 13 residues. Germline V CDR1 and CDR2: GTSNPN, SVGIG (reference sequence). The V end was cut by 0 bases, the J end by 6 bases, with 11 bases between.

This CDR3 reads CASSLNNEQFF. The CDR3 DNA is TGCGCCAGCAGCTTGAACAATGAGCAGTTCTTC. The chain couples TRBV5-1 to TRBJ2-1; no firm D call. The CDR3 has 11 residues. Trimming took 1 base from V and 5 from J, leaving 1 base between them. The germline V gene encodes CDR1 SGHRS and CDR2 YFSETQ.

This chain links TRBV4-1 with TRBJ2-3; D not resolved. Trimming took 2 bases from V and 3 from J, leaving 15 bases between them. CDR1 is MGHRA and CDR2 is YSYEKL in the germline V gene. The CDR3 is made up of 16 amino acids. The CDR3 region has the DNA TGCGCCAGCAGCCAAAGGTCGAGCACCTCAACAGATACGCAGTATTTT. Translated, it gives CASSQRSSTSTDTQYF.

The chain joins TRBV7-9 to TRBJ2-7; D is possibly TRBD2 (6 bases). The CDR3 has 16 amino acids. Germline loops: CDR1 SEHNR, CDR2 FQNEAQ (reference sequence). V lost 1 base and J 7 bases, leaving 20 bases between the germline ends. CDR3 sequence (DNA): TGTGCCAGCAGCTTAGGGATAGGGCTGGACGCGGGGGAGCAGTACTTC. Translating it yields CASSLGIGLDAGEQYF.